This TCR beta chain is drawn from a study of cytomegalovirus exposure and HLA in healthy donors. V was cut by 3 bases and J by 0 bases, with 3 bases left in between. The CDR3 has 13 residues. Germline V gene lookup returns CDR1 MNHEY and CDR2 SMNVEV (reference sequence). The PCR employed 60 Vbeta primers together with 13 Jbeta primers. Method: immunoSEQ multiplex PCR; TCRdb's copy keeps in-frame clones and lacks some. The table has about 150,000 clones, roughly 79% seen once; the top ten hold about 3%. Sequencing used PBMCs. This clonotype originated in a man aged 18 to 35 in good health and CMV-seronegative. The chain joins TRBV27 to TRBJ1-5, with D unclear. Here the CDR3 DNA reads TGTGCCAGCAGTTTCTTTAGCAATCAGCCCCAGCATTTT. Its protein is CASSFFSNQPQHF.